These 10 T cell receptor beta chains originate from one sample sequenced in a study of monozygotic twins with cystic fibrosis. Clones were read by immunoSEQ multiplex PCR, and TCRdb kept only the in-frame ones, dropping some. The sample gives around 35,000 clones, 84% of which show up once; about 1.8% is in the top ten. The material sequenced was blood. The origin of the receptors is a girl aged 2-10 years with cystic fibrosis.

The CDR3 sequence: CASSQLKGQGGAEAFF. The CDR3 region has the DNA TGTGCCAGCAGCCAACTTAAGGGACAGGGCGGCGCTGAAGCTTTCTTT. The V and J genes are TRBV14 and TRBJ1-1; 9 nucleotides agree with TRBD1. Germline CDR1 and CDR2: SGHDN and FVKESK. The CDR3 totals 16 residues. Trimming cost V 2 bases and J 6 bases; bases outside gene matches: 10.

The V gene is TRBV18, the J gene TRBJ1-1; 11 nucleotides line up with TRBD1. CDR1 KGHSH and CDR2 LQKENI come from the germline V gene. V dropped 2 bases and J dropped 5; count of bases not matched to a gene: 1. This CDR3 is 14 amino acids long. CDR3: CASSPGQGATEAFF. CDR3 DNA sequence: TGTGCCAGCTCACCAGGACAGGGGGCTACTGAAGCTTTCTTT.

The rearrangement joins TRBV6-4 to TRBJ2-5; D gene ambiguous. CDR3 length equals 13 residues. Trimming cost V 8 bases and J 4 bases, with 14 bases left between them. Germline CDR1 is MRHNA and CDR2 is SNTAGT. CDR3 in DNA: TGTGCCAGCGCCGCGGACGTCGGAGAGACCCAGTACTTC. Protein: CASAADVGETQYF.

The CDR3 spells CASRGLAGEETQYF. The DNA of the CDR3 is TGTGCCAGCAGGGGACTAGCGGGGGAAGAGACCCAGTACTTC. The V call is TRBV27, the J call TRBJ2-5; TRBD2 matches at 14 bases. CDR1 is MNHEY, CDR2 SMNVEV, per germline (reference sequence). Germline trimming cut 6 bases from V and 3 bases from J; bases unmatched to any gene: 0. The CDR3 runs to 14 residues.

This chain links TRBV18 with TRBJ1-6; D perhaps matches TRBD1 (5 bases). The germline V gene encodes CDR1 KGHSH and CDR2 LQKENI. V was cut by 4 bases and J by 0 bases, with 10 bases left in between. There are 16 residues in the CDR3. CDR3 sequence (DNA): TGTGCCAGCTCACGACCCCAGGGCTCCTATAATTCACCCCTCCACTTT. Translated: CASSRPQGSYNSPLHF.

J is TRBJ1-6 and V is TRBV18; TRBD1 is a possible D gene (5 bases). From germline, CDR1 is KGHSH and CDR2 LQKENI. The CDR3 has 15 amino acids. Trimming removed 1 base from V and 5 bases from J, with 9 bases in between. Written as DNA, the CDR3 is TGTGCCAGCTCACCACTAGAACAGGATAATTCACCCCTCCACTTT. It codes for CASSPLEQDNSPLHF.

The CDR3 loop is CASSYRDLTSGNEKLFF. The CDR3 region has the DNA TGTGCCAGCAGTTATAGGGACCTCACCTCCGGTAATGAAAAACTGTTTTTT. The chain employs TRBV25-1 and TRBJ1-4; TRBD1 might be the D (5 bases). Germline CDR1 reads MGHDK; CDR2 reads SYGVNS. The ends were cut back, 5 bases at V and 4 bases at J, with 20 bases in the middle. The CDR3 contains 17 residues.

The V call is TRBV30, the J call TRBJ2-7, with a possible D match to TRBD2 (6 bases). This CDR3 spans 14 amino acids. V was shortened by 0 bases and J by 4 bases, with 13 bases between the two germline ends. CDR1 and CDR2 (germline): GTSNPN, SVGIG (reference sequence). CDR3 loop: CAWSVRRATYEQYF. The CDR3 nucleotides are TGTGCCTGGAGTGTACGGAGGGCTACGTACGAGCAGTACTTC. Combining the CDR3 with reference TRBV30 and TRBJ2-7 gives the whole variable domain SQTIHQWPATLVQPVGSPLSLECTVEGTSNPNLYWYRQAAGRGLQLLFYSVGIGQISSEVPQNLSASRPQDRQFILSSKKLLLSDSGFYLCAWSVRRATYEQYFGPGTRLTVT.

In its sample, this clone was seen once. The chain employs TRBV11-2 and TRBJ2-6; D may be TRBD1 (5 bases). The germline V gene has CDR1 SGHAT and CDR2 FQNNGV. The CDR3 loop spans 14 amino acids. V lost 7 bases and J 4 bases, leaving 11 bases between the germline ends. The CDR3 loop is CASTQGAGANVLTF. The CDR3 DNA sequence: TGTGCCAGCACGCAGGGCGCAGGGGCCAACGTCCTGACTTTC.

A single count supports this clone. The rearrangement uses TRBV9 and TRBJ1-3, with a weak D call TRBD1 (5 bases). V lost 3 bases to trimming and J lost 3 bases, with 10 bases between them. CDR1 is SGDLS and CDR2 is YYNGEE in the germline V gene. CDR3 size: 14 residues. The CDR3 spells CASSAEGSGNTIYF. The CDR3 DNA follows: TGTGCCAGCAGCGCAGAGGGGAGTGGAAACACCATATATTTT.